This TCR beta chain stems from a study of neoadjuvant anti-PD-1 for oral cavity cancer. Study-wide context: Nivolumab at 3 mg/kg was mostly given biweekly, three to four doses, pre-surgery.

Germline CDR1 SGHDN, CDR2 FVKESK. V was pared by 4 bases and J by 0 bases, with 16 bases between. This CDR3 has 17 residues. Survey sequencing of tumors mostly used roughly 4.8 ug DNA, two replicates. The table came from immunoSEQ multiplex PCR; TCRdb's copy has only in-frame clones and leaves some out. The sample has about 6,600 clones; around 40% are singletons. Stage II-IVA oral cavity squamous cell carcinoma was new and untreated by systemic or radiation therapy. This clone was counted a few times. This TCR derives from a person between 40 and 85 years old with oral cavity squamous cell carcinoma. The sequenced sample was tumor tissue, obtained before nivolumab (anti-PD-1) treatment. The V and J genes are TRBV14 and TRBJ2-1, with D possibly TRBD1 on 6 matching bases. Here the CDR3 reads CASSRGPLQGSYNEQFF. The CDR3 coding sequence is TGTGCCAGCAGCCGAGGACCACTACAGGGCTCCTACAATGAGCAGTTCTTC.